One sample yielded the 11 T cell receptor beta chains listed below, sequenced in a study of shared clonotypes between healthy human individuals. The repertoire was sequenced with immunoSEQ multiplex PCR; TCRdb's copy has only in-frame clones and lacks some. This sample has over a million clones, with approximately 97% found just once. What was sequenced was naive CD4+ T cells sorted from blood. Documented subset: CD45RA+ positively selected. All receptors derive from a man aged 25 to 40 in good health.

V and J are TRBV2 and TRBJ1-4; D unclear. The CDR3 is made up of 16 amino acids. The germline V and J ends were trimmed by 6 bases and 4 bases, with 18 bases remaining between them. From germline, CDR1 is SNHLY and CDR2 FYNNEI. This chain's CDR3 is CASSQSPGAVNEKLFF. CDR3 coding DNA: TGTGCCAGCAGCCAATCACCAGGTGCAGTTAATGAAAAACTGTTTTTT.

The rearrangement uses TRBV5-6 and TRBJ1-4; the D gene is possibly TRBD1 (5 bases). V was pared by 2 bases and J by 3 bases, with 11 bases between. The CDR3 is 15 residues long. Germline CDR1 SGHDT, CDR2 YYEEEE. CDR3 region: CASSFSTDPNEKLFF. The CDR3 DNA is TGTGCCAGCAGCTTTTCGACAGATCCTAATGAAAAACTGTTTTTT.

The V gene is TRBV7-9, the J gene TRBJ1-2; D unresolved. V lost 1 base and J lost 4, with 7 bases in between. Looked up from germline, CDR1 is SEHNR and CDR2 is FQNEAQ (reference sequence). The CDR3 extends over 13 amino acids. The chain's CDR3 is CASSLEASYGYTF. The CDR3 coding sequence is TGTGCCAGCAGCTTAGAGGCTAGCTATGGCTACACCTTC.

The chain employs TRBV28 and TRBJ2-2; D not resolved. Looked up from germline, CDR1 is MDHEN and CDR2 is SYDVKM. V was trimmed by 6 bases and J by 5 bases, leaving 7 bases between them. The CDR3 runs to 12 residues. This CDR3 is CASSIGTGELFF. CDR3 DNA: TGTGCCAGCAGCATCGGGACCGGGGAGCTGTTTTTT. Full variable domain (remainder filled in from reference TRBV28 and TRBJ2-2): DVKVTQSSRYLVKRTGEKVFLECVQDMDHENMFWYRQDPGLGLRLIYFSYDVKMKEKGDIPEGYSVSREKKERFSLILESASTNQTSMYLCASSIGTGELFFGEGSRLTVL.

The chain employs TRBV5-1 and TRBJ2-1; 7 bases are shared with TRBD2. The CDR3 covers 16 residues. Germline V gene data show CDR1 as SGHRS and CDR2 as YFSETQ. Losses at the gene ends were 0 bases for V and 6 bases for J; bases not matched to a gene: 9. CDR3 nucleotides: TGCGCCAGCAGCTTGGCCGGGGGGAGTATTTCCAATGAGCAGTTCTTC. Translation: CASSLAGGSISNEQFF.

The chain carries TRBV19 and TRBJ2-7; 9 nucleotides line up with TRBD1. There are 18 residues in the CDR3. The ends lost 6 bases at V and 2 bases at J; junction bases unmatched: 17. Per the germline V gene, CDR1 is LNHDA and CDR2 is SQIVND (reference sequence). CDR3 bases: TGTGCCAGTAGCCCCTGGGGTATCACCGGGACAGGGACCTACGAGCAGTACTTC. Its translation is CASSPWGITGTGTYEQYF.

This clone was recorded once. The chain joins TRBV6-1 to TRBJ2-5; D ambiguous. CDR3 length: 9 residues. The germline V gene encodes CDR1 MNHNS and CDR2 SASEGT. In DNA, the CDR3 is TGTGCACTCGAGAGGACCCAGTACTTC. It is translated as CALERTQYF.

CDR3 bases: TGCAGCGTTGGGGGTAGGACAGGCCTCGGGGATGGCTACACCTTC. This codes for CSVGGRTGLGDGYTF. The rearrangement joins TRBV29-1 to TRBJ1-2, with 7 bases fitting TRBD1. J was trimmed by 6 bases and V by 4 bases; bases with no gene match: 14. The CDR3 has 15 residues. Germline V gene lookup returns CDR1 SQVTM and CDR2 ANQGSEA.

The chain has TRBV11-2 and TRBJ2-5, with D perhaps TRBD1 (5 bases). Germline V gene sequence: CDR1 SGHAT, CDR2 FQNNGV. V was shortened by 7 bases and J by 5 bases, with 17 bases between the two germline ends. This CDR3 has 14 amino acids. The CDR3 sequence is CASTLSGPEETQYF. In nucleotides, the CDR3 is TGTGCCAGCACCCTGTCAGGGCCCGAGGAGACCCAGTACTTC.

This clone was seen only once. V usage is TRBV10-1 and J usage is TRBJ2-1; 11 bases agree with TRBD2. The CDR3 is 14 residues long. Unmatched junction bases numbered 1, after V lost 5 bases and J lost 4 bases. CDR1 WNHNN and CDR2 SYGVQD come from the germline V gene (reference sequence). This CDR3 is CASSRLAGYNEQFF. The CDR3 coding sequence is TGCGCCAGCAGTAGACTAGCGGGGTACAATGAGCAGTTCTTC.

The chain recombines TRBV5-1 with TRBJ2-3; no clear D. The CDR3 totals 16 residues. V was shortened by 4 bases and J by 2 bases, with 17 bases between the two germline ends. The germline CDR1 and CDR2 sequences are SGHRS and YFSETQ. CDR3 DNA: TGCGCCAGCAGCCCTTATGAAGGCAGCCTCACAGATACGCAGTATTTT. Translating it yields CASSPYEGSLTDTQYF. Full variable domain (remainder filled in from reference TRBV5-1 and TRBJ2-3): KAGVTQTPRYLIKTRGQQVTLSCSPISGHRSVSWYQQTPGQGLQFLFEYFSETQRNKGNFPGRFSGRQFSNSRSEMNVSTLELGDSALYLCASSPYEGSLTDTQYFGPGTRLTVL.